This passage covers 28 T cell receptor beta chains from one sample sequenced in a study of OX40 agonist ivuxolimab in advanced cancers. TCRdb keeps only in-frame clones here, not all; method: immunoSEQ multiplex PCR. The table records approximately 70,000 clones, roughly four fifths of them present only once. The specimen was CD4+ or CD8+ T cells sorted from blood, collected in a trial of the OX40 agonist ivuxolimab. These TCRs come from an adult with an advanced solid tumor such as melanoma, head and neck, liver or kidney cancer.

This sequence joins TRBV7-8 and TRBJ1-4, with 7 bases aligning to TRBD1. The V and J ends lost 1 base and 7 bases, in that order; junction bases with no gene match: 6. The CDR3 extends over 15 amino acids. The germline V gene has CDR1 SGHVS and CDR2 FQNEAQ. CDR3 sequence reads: CASSLEGASGEKLFF. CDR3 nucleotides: TGTGCCAGCAGCTTAGAGGGGGCGTCGGGTGAAAAACTGTTTTTT.

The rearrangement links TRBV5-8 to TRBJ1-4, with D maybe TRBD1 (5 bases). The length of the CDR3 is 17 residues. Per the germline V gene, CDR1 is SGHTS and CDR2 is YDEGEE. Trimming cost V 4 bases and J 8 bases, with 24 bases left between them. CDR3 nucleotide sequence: TGTGCCAGCAGCACGGGACGAGGCGCGATCTCGGGCGAAAAACTGTTTTTT. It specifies CASSTGRGAISGEKLFF.

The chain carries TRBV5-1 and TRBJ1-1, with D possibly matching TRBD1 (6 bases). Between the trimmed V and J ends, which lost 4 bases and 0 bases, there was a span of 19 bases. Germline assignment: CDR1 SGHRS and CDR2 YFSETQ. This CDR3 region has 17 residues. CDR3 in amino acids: CASSPGLLRGMNTEAFF. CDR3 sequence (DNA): TGCGCCAGCAGCCCCGGACTCCTAAGGGGGATGAACACTGAAGCTTTCTTT.

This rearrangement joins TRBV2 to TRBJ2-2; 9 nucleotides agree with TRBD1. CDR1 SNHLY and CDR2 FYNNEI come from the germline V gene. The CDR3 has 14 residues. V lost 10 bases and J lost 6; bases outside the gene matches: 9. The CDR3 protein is CAKKRGQGSGELFF. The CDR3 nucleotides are TGTGCCAAAAAGCGGGGACAGGGATCCGGGGAGCTGTTTTTT.

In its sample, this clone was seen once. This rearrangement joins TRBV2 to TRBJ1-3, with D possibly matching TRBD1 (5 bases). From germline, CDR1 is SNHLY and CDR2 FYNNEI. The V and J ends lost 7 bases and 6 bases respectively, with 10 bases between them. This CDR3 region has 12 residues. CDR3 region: CASNGRENTIYF. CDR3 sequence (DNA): TGTGCCAGCAATGGCAGGGAAAACACCATATATTTT.

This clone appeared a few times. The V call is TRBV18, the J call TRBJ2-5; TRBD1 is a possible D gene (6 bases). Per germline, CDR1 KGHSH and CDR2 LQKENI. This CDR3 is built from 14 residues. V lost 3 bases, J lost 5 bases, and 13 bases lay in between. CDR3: CASSPLTGFETQYF. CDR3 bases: TGTGCCAGCTCACCGCTCACAGGGTTCGAGACCCAGTACTTC.

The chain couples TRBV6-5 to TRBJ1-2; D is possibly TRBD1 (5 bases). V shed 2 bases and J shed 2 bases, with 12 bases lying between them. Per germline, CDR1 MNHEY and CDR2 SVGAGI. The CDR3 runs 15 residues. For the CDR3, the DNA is TGTGCCAGCAGTTACGAAGGGGCCGTCAACTATGGCTACACCTTC. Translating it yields CASSYEGAVNYGYTF.

CDR3 DNA: TGCGCCAGCAGCCAAGATTACAGGGGCCATTCACCCCTCCACTTT. Translating it yields CASSQDYRGHSPLHF. This sequence joins TRBV4-1 and TRBJ1-6; 7 nucleotides match TRBD1. V shed 0 bases and J 8 bases; nucleotides not matched to a gene: 4. CDR1 and CDR2 from the germline V gene are MGHRA and YSYEKL. The CDR3 sequence is 15 residues long.

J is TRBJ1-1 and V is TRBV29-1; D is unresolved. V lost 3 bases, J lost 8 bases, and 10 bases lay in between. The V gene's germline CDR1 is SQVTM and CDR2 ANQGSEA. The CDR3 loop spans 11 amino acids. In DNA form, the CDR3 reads TGCAGCGTTGAGCCAGGACGGGAAGCTTTCTTT. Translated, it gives CSVEPGREAFF.

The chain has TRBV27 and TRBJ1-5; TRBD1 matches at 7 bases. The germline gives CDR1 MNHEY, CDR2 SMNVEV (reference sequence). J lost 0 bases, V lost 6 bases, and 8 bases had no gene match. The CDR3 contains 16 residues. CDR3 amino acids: CASRPYRGNSNQPQHF. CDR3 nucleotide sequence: TGTGCCAGCAGGCCTTACAGGGGCAATAGCAATCAGCCCCAGCATTTT.

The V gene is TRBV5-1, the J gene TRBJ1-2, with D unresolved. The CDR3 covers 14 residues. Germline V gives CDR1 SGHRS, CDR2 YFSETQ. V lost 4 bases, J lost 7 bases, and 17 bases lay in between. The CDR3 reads CASSPDFLTGGYTF. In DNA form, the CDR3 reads TGCGCCAGCAGCCCGGACTTCTTGACGGGTGGCTACACCTTC.

CDR3 DNA sequence: TGTGCCAGCAGCCAAGATAGGGCAGGAACCACTAACTATGGCTACACCTTC. This gives the protein CASSQDRAGTTNYGYTF. J is TRBJ1-2 and V is TRBV4-2; D gene unclear. V was cut by 0 bases and J by 0 bases, with 14 bases left in between. This CDR3 is 17 amino acids long. Germline CDR1 LGHNA, CDR2 YNFKEQ.

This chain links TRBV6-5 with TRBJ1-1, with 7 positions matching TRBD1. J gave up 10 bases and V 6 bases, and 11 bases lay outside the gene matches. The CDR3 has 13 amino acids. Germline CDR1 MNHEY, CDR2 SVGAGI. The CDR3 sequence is CASSSTGDYAAFF. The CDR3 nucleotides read TGTGCCAGCAGCTCCACAGGGGATTACGCAGCTTTCTTT.

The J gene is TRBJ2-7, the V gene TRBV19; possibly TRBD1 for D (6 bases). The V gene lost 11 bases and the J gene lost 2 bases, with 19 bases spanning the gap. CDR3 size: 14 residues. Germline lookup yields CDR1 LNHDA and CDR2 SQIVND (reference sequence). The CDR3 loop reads CASSFDRLTYEQYF. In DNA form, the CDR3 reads TGTGCCTCATCATTCGACAGGCTTACCTACGAGCAGTACTTC.

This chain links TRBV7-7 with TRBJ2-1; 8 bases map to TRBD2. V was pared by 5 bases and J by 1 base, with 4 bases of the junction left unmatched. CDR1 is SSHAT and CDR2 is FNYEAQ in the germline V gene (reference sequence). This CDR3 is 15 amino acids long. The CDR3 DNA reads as TGTGCCAGCAGCCCCACGGGGGGGTCCTACAATGAGCAGTTCTTC. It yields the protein CASSPTGGSYNEQFF.

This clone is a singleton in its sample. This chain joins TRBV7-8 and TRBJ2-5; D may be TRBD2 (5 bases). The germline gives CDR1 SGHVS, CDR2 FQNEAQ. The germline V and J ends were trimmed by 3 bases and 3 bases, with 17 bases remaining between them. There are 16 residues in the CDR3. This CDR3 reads CASSLHGVSREETQYF. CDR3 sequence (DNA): TGTGCCAGCAGCTTGCACGGTGTTTCGAGGGAAGAGACCCAGTACTTC.

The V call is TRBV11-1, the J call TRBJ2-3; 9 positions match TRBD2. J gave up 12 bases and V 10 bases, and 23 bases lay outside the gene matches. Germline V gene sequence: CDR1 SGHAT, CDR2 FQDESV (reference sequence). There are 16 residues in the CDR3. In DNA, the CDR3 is TGTGCCACCCAAGTCGGTCCCAATCCGGGACTAGCTCAACAGTATTTT. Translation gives CATQVGPNPGLAQQYF.

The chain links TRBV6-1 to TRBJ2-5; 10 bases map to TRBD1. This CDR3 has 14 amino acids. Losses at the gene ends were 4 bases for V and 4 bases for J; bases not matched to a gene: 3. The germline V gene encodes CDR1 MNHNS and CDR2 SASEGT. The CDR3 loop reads CASSVTGGVETQYF. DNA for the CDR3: TGTGCCAGCAGTGTGACAGGGGGCGTAGAGACCCAGTACTTC.

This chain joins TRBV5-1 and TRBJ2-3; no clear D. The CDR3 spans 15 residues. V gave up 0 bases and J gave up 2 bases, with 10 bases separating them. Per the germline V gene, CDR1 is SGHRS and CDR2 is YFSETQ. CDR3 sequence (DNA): TGCGCCAGCAGCTTGGGTCGGCCCCTCACAGATACGCAGTATTTT. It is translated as CASSLGRPLTDTQYF.

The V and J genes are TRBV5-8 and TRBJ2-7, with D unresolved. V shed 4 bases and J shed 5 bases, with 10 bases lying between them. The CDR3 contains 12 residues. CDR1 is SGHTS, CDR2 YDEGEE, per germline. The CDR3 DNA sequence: TGTGCCAGCAGCCTCGTGGTCCACGAGCAGTACTTC. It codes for CASSLVVHEQYF.

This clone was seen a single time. This CDR3 is CASRSGHGAHYEQYF. CDR3 nucleotides: TGTGCCAGCAGATCGGGACACGGGGCCCACTACGAGCAGTACTTC. The chain joins TRBV6-1 to TRBJ2-7; maybe TRBD1 (6 bases). The germline gives CDR1 MNHNS, CDR2 SASEGT. Between the trimmed V and J ends, which lost 6 bases and 3 bases, there was a span of 18 bases. This CDR3 region has 15 residues.

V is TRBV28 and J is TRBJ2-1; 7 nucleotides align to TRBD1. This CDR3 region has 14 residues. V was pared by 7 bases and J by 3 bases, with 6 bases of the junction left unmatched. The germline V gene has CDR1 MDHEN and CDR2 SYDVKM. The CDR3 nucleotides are TGTGCCAGCACCGAGACAGGGAGCTACAATGAGCAGTTCTTC. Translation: CASTETGSYNEQFF.

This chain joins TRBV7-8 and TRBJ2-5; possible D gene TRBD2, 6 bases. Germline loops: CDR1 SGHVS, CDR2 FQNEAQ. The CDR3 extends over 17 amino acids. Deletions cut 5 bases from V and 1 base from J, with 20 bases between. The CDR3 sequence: CASSRRAGRGIQETQYF. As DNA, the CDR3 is TGTGCCAGCAGCAGACGGGCGGGGCGCGGGATCCAAGAGACCCAGTACTTC.

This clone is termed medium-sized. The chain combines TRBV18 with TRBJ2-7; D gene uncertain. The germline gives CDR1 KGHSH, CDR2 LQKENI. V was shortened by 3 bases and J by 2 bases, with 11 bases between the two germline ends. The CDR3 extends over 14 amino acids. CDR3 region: CASSPGAATYEQYF. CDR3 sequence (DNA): TGTGCCAGCTCACCCGGAGCCGCCACCTACGAGCAGTACTTC.

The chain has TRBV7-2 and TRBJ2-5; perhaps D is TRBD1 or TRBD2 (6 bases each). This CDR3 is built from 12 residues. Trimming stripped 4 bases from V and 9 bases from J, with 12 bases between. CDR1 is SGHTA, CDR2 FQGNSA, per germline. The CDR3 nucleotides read TGTGCCAGCAGCTCACTTCGGGGGCCCCAGTACTTC. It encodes CASSSLRGPQYF.

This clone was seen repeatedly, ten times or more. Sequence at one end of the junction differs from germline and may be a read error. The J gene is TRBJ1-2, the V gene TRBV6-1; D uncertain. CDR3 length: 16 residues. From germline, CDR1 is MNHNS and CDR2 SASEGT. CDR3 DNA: TGTGCCAGCAGTGAAGCCTCAAGGCGCCGAAACTCTGGCTACACCTTC. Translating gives CASSEASRRRNSGYTF.

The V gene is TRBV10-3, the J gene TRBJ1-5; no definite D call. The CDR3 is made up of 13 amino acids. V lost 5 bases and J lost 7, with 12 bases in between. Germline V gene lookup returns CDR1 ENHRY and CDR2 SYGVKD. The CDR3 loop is CAISPGSGQPQHF. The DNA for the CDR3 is TGTGCCATCAGTCCGGGGAGCGGGCAGCCCCAGCATTTT.

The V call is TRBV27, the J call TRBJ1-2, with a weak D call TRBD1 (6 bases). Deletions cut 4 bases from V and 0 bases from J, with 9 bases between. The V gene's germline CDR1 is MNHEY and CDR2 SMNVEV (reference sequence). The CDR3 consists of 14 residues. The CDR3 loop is CASSSTGPNYGYTF. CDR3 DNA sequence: TGTGCCAGCAGTTCGACAGGACCTAACTATGGCTACACCTTC.